One and the same sample provided the 26 T cell receptor beta chains below, sequenced in a study of blood T cells in healthy people across ages. The second PCR ran about 7 to 12 cycles with a sample-barcoded 5' primer and J-beta primers. TCRdb recomputed calls from the 5' RACE reads with MiXCR, one row per CDR3 protein. The top ten clones hold about 3.6% of a sample with about 620,000 distinct CDR3 sequences, roughly 21% of them seen once. Input material: blood. These receptors originate from a man between 65 and 80 years old in good health.

This chain uses TRBV5-1 with TRBJ1-6; 7 nucleotides agree with TRBD1. The J segment lost 7 bases and the V segment lost 4 bases, leaving 8 bases of the junction unmatched. The CDR3 totals 15 residues. Germline V gives CDR1 SGHRS, CDR2 YFSETQ. CDR3: CASSHEGARNSPLHF. The CDR3 DNA follows: TGCGCCAGCAGCCACGAGGGGGCGCGGAATTCACCCCTCCACTTT.

The sample holds a few counts of this clonotype. The CDR3 DNA sequence: TGTGCCAGCAGGACAGGGACAGCCAGCACCGGGGAGCTGTTTTTT. It yields the protein CASRTGTASTGELFF. V gene TRBV5-4 combines with J gene TRBJ2-2, with 7 bases lining up with TRBD1. The V and J ends lost 5 bases and 4 bases, in that order; junction bases with no gene match: 8. The germline V gene has CDR1 SGHNT and CDR2 YYREEE (reference sequence). The CDR3 has 15 residues.

For this clonotype: A read error is possible here, since a much larger clone lies one base away. V gene TRBV27 combines with J gene TRBJ2-2; the D gene is possibly TRBD2 (6 bases). Trimming removed 3 bases at V and 6 bases at J, with 14 bases between. CDR1 is MNHEY and CDR2 is SMNVEV in the germline V gene (reference sequence). The CDR3 has 15 amino acids. The CDR3 here is CASSFEEGKSGELFF. The CDR3 nucleotides are TGTGCCAGCAGTTTCGAGGAGGGAAAGTCCGGGGAGCTGTTTTTT.

This clonotype came up a few times. The chain links TRBV18 to TRBJ2-1, with TRBD1 matching 7 bases. Germline CDR1 and CDR2: KGHSH and LQKENI. V trimming: 4 bases; J trimming: 2 bases; junction bases outside the gene matches: 5. The CDR3 has 15 residues. Here the CDR3 reads CASSLWDSTYNEQFF. The DNA for the CDR3 is TGTGCCAGCTCACTTTGGGACAGCACCTACAATGAGCAGTTCTTC.

The rearrangement uses TRBV6-2 or TRBV6-3 and TRBJ2-5; TRBD2 aligns across 9 bases. The end of the DNA fits TRBJ2-1 better, so the J call may be wrong. The CDR3 is 15 residues long. Looked up from germline, CDR1 is MNHEY and CDR2 is SVGEGT. CDR3 region: CASSHDSGRNNEQFF. CDR3 bases: TGTGCCAGCAGTCACGATAGCGGGAGAAACAATGAGCAGTTCTTC.

This clonotype was detected ten times or more. The chain combines TRBV4-1 with TRBJ2-4, with D unresolved. V was pared by 4 bases and J by 0 bases, with 19 bases between. The CDR3 runs 18 residues. Germline CDR1 MGHRA, CDR2 YSYEKL. CDR3 coding DNA: TGCGCCAGCAGCCCCCTAGTGAACCCCCTCGGAGCCAAAAACATTCAGTACTTC. Its translation is CASSPLVNPLGAKNIQYF.

Notes on this clonotype: Given a much more abundant clone one base away, this may be a read error. The V and J genes are TRBV28 and TRBJ1-4; TRBD1 is a possible D gene (5 bases). V was trimmed by 2 bases and J by 8 bases, leaving 12 bases between them. This CDR3 comprises 14 residues. Germline loops: CDR1 MDHEN, CDR2 SYDVKM. The CDR3 sequence: CASSLGGVYEKLFF. CDR3 bases: TGTGCCAGCAGTTTAGGGGGAGTATACGAAAAACTGTTTTTT.

The chain links TRBV5-1 to TRBJ2-1; tentative D call: TRBD2 (6 bases). The CDR3 spans 15 residues. The germline V and J ends were trimmed by 0 bases and 0 bases, with 7 bases remaining between them. The germline gives CDR1 SGHRS, CDR2 YFSETQ. CDR3 DNA sequence: TGCGCCAGCAGCTTGGGACTAGACTCCTACAATGAGCAGTTCTTC. Translated, it gives CASSLGLDSYNEQFF.

The CDR3 sequence is CASSLKAGAYERYF. The CDR3 nucleotides are TGTGCCAGCAGTTTAAAGGCTGGTGCCTACGAGCGGTACTTC. The chain has TRBV28 and TRBJ2-5; no definite D call. V lost 2 bases, J lost 13 bases, and 20 bases lay in between. Germline V gene sequence: CDR1 MDHEN, CDR2 SYDVKM. This CDR3 has 14 amino acids.

J is TRBJ2-5 and V is TRBV5-1; either TRBD1 or TRBD2 may supply D (5 bases each). The CDR3 length is 14 residues. V was trimmed by 6 bases and J by 1 base, leaving 13 bases between them. From germline, CDR1 is SGHRS and CDR2 YFSETQ. The CDR3 region is CASNLTGPQETQYF. The CDR3 bases are TGCGCCAGCAACCTGACGGGACCCCAAGAGACCCAGTACTTC.

This clonotype was counted once. The J gene is TRBJ1-1, the V gene TRBV29-1; D remains ambiguous. Germline-derived CDR1 and CDR2 are SQVTM and ANQGSEA. The CDR3 sequence is 13 residues long. The V end lost 6 bases, the J end lost 1 base, and 12 bases lay between the germline ends. The CDR3, as DNA: TGCAGCGTGCTAGGGTATAGGAACACTGAAGCTTTCTTT. Protein product: CSVLGYRNTEAFF.

Concerning this clonotype itself: A clone one base away is much larger, so this may be a read error. The chain has TRBV28 and TRBJ1-2; D gene uncertain. The CDR3 contains 12 residues. Germline CDR1 reads MDHEN; CDR2 reads SYDVKM. Trimming cost V 0 bases and J 5 bases, with 4 bases left between them. The chain's CDR3 is CASSLWGYGYTF. CDR3 nucleotide sequence: TGTGCCAGCAGTTTATGGGGGTATGGCTACACCTTC.

DNA of the CDR3: TGTGCCAGCAGTGATCCCCCGAGAGGTACGCAGTATTTT. This codes for CASSDPPRGTQYF. The chain is built from TRBV25-1 and TRBJ2-3; D not certain. Germline assignment: CDR1 MGHDK and CDR2 SYGVNS. The CDR3 loop spans 13 amino acids. V lost 3 bases to trimming and J lost 8 bases, with 12 bases between them.

This clonotype was observed a few times. The CDR3 loop reads CSARDLGSPAAEQYF. CDR3 DNA: TGCAGTGCTAGAGATCTCGGGTCCCCCGCTGCCGAGCAGTACTTC. The chain employs TRBV20-1 and TRBJ2-7; no firm D call. This CDR3 has 15 residues. Germline CDR1 reads DFQATT; CDR2 reads SNEGSKA (reference sequence). V was pared by 0 bases and J by 6 bases, with 18 bases between.

This chain links TRBV10-3 with TRBJ2-5; no definite D call. V was shortened by 2 bases and J by 11 bases, with 9 bases between the two germline ends. CDR3 length: 11 amino acids. Germline V gene data show CDR1 as ENHRY and CDR2 as SYGVKD. Here the CDR3 reads CAISEGNKQYF. The CDR3 DNA reads as TGTGCCATCAGTGAGGGCAATAAGCAGTACTTC.

This clonotype was observed a few times. A read error may produce the germline difference seen at one junction end. The chain combines TRBV4-2 with TRBJ2-3, with a possible D match to TRBD1 (5 bases). Germline assignment: CDR1 LGHNA and CDR2 YNFKEQ. The CDR3 contains 12 residues. The CDR3 here is CASSEDRDTQYF. The CDR3 DNA follows: TGTGCCAGCAGCGAAGACAGAGATACGCAGTATTTT.

This clonotype was seen a few times. V usage is TRBV18 and J usage is TRBJ2-5; D unclear. Deletions cut 0 bases from V and 4 bases from J, with 6 bases between. Germline lookup yields CDR1 KGHSH and CDR2 LQKENI. The CDR3 loop spans 13 amino acids. CDR3 nucleotide sequence: TGTGCCAGCTCACCACCTCAGCGAGAGACCCAGTACTTC. It specifies CASSPPQRETQYF. Full variable domain (outside the CDR3, taken from reference TRBV18 and TRBJ2-5): NAGVMQNPRHLVRRRGQEARLRCSPMKGHSHVYWYRQLPEEGLKFMVYLQKENIIDESGMPKERFSAEFPKEGPSILRIQQVVRGDSAAYFCASSPPQRETQYFGPGTRLLVL.

CDR3 in amino acids: CASSLGLRNTGELFF. The CDR3 DNA is TGCGCCAGCAGCTTGGGTCTTAGGAACACCGGGGAGCTGTTTTTT. J is TRBJ2-2 and V is TRBV5-1; D remains ambiguous. V was clipped by 0 bases and J by 1 base, with 7 bases between them. Germline CDR1 is SGHRS and CDR2 is YFSETQ. The CDR3 extends over 15 amino acids. Using reference TRBV5-1 and TRBJ2-2 for the parts outside the CDR3, the full variable domain is KAGVTQTPRYLIKTRGQQVTLSCSPISGHRSVSWYQQTPGQGLQFLFEYFSETQRNKGNFPGRFSGRQFSNSRSEMNVSTLELGDSALYLCASSLGLRNTGELFFGEGSRLTVL.

The chain employs TRBV5-1 and TRBJ2-1, with 13 bases aligning to TRBD2. The length of the CDR3 is 18 residues. Germline values: CDR1 SGHRS, CDR2 YFSETQ. Trimming cost V 3 bases and J 2 bases; bases outside gene matches: 8. CDR3 sequence reads: CASSSPETSGRAYNEQFF. CDR3 coding DNA: TGCGCCAGCAGCTCCCCAGAAACTAGCGGGAGGGCCTACAATGAGCAGTTCTTC.

Comments on this clonotype: One base away lies a much larger clone, so this may be a sequencing read error. The chain combines TRBV29-1 with TRBJ2-7; possible D gene TRBD1, 5 bases. The germline V and J ends were trimmed by 3 bases and 9 bases, with 15 bases remaining between them. This CDR3 is 12 amino acids long. Germline V CDR1 and CDR2: SQVTM, ANQGSEA. DNA for the CDR3: TGCAGCGTTGATACAGGATTGCGCGGGCAGTACTTC. Its translation: CSVDTGLRGQYF.

The chain combines TRBV6-5 with TRBJ2-2; 7 bases line up with TRBD1. V shed 2 bases, J shed 8 bases, and the junction held 8 bases outside the gene matches. The CDR3 sequence is 15 residues long. Germline V gene data show CDR1 as MNHEY and CDR2 as SVGAGI. In DNA form, the CDR3 reads TGTGCCAGCAGTTACAAGGCAGGGGGACCAGGGGAGCTGTTTTTT. It translates to CASSYKAGGPGELFF.

The chain has TRBV7-2 and TRBJ2-5; 9 bases are shared with TRBD2. The J call may be incorrect, as the DNA end agrees better with TRBJ2-1. CDR1 is SGHTA and CDR2 is FQGNSA in the germline V gene. The CDR3 is 15 residues long. CDR3 protein: CASSLSSGKNGEQFF. The CDR3 bases are TGTGCCAGCAGCTTATCTAGCGGGAAGAATGGTGAGCAGTTCTTC.

The chain carries TRBV27 and TRBJ1-2, with 7 bases lining up with TRBD1. Unmatched junction bases numbered 10, after V lost 5 bases and J lost 4 bases. The length of the CDR3 is 15 residues. Per germline, CDR1 MNHEY and CDR2 SMNVEV (reference sequence). The CDR3 region has the DNA TGTGCCAGCAGTCCCTACAGGGGCGGGAGCTATGGCTACACCTTC. It yields the protein CASSPYRGGSYGYTF.

This chain connects TRBV30 to TRBJ1-3; D remains unclear. The CDR3 sequence is 14 residues long. V shed 2 bases and J shed 0 bases, with 8 bases lying between them. Per the germline V gene, CDR1 is GTSNPN and CDR2 is SVGIG (reference sequence). The chain's CDR3 is CAWSTPSSGNTIYF. DNA for the CDR3: TGTGCCTGGAGTACACCTTCCTCTGGAAACACCATATATTTT. The whole variable domain, remainder taken from reference TRBV30 and TRBJ1-3, is SQTIHQWPATLVQPVGSPLSLECTVEGTSNPNLYWYRQAAGRGLQLLFYSVGIGQISSEVPQNLSASRPQDRQFILSSKKLLLSDSGFYLCAWSTPSSGNTIYFGEGSWLTVV.

This clonotype was detected only a few times. The V and J genes are TRBV29-1 and TRBJ2-2, with D perhaps TRBD2 (6 bases). The CDR3 runs 13 residues. Looked up from germline, CDR1 is SQVTM and CDR2 is ANQGSEA. Trimming took off 5 bases at V and 6 bases at J, with 13 bases between the two ends. CDR3 amino acids: CSVKQGGAGELFF. In nucleotides, the CDR3 is TGCAGCGTTAAGCAGGGAGGCGCCGGGGAGCTGTTTTTT.

This clonotype was seen a handful of times. The chain links TRBV3-1 to TRBJ2-5; TRBD1 aligns across 7 bases. V was clipped by 4 bases and J by 4 bases; unmatched bases: 12. The CDR3 is made up of 16 amino acids. CDR1 and CDR2 (germline): LGHDT, YNNKEL (reference sequence). The CDR3 nucleotides read TGTGCCAGCAGCCCCCGACGCCGACAGGGAGTAGAGACCCAGTACTTC. This codes for CASSPRRRQGVETQYF.